The rows below give T cell receptor beta chains drawn from one sample of a study of blood T cell repertoires in COVID-19. The method was immunoSEQ multiplex PCR; TCRdb's version includes in-frame clones alone and lacks a portion of them. This table holds roughly 180,000 clones, more than 80% found once. The sequencing sample was made of PBMCs or T cells enriched from blood (not recorded which). The receptors were gathered from a man aged 40-49 years who had recovered from COVID-19. Each CDR3 is given with its conserved first and last residue. The D gene is left open where the match is weak. Rows give clone size only sometimes, using once, few, many, or a class for an expanded clone.

>TRBD1|TRBV20-1|TRBJ1-1|.
TGCAGTGCTAGAAGGACAGGTGGAGCTTTCTTT
CSARRTGGAFF
>TRBD1|TRBV6-5|TRBJ1-1|.
TGTGCCAGCAGTTACTCCCCGGGACAGCTAGAAGCTTTCTTT
CASSYSPGQLEAFF
>TRBD1|TRBV18|TRBJ1-4|.
TGTGCCAGCTCACCACCGACAGGGACAAAACTGTTTTTT
CASSPPTGTKLFF
>.|TRBV6-5|TRBJ1-2|.
TGTGCCAGCAGTTACGGGGGAGGAGGCTATGGCTACACCTTC
CASSYGGGGYGYTF
>.|TRBV9|TRBJ1-5|.
TGTGCCAGCAGCGTAGGAGCAAATCAGCCCCAGCATTTT
CASSVGANQPQHF
>.|TRBV19|TRBJ1-6|few
TGTGCCAGTAGTATACAGGGGTCCTATAATTCACCCCTCCACTTT
CASSIQGSYNSPLHF
>TRBD1|TRBV5-1|TRBJ2-1|.
TGCGCCAGCAGCGGGGACAGGGGCTCGGGGCTTCGCGGCTCCTACAATGAGCAGTTCTTC
CASSGDRGSGLRGSYNEQFF
>.|TRBV29-1|TRBJ1-1|.
TGCAGCGTCGCGGGACGTTTGAACACTGAAGCTTTCTTT
CSVAGRLNTEAFF
>TRBD1|TRBV6-5|TRBJ1-3|.
TGTGCCAGCAGGATGGACAGGGTGGAACACACCATATATTTT
CASRMDRVEHTIYF
>TRBD1|TRBV28|TRBJ2-6|.
TGTGCCAGCAGTTCTCTTAGGGGGCGGGCCAACGTCCTGACTTTC
CASSSLRGRANVLTF
>TRBD1|TRBV5-6|TRBJ2-1|.
TGTGCCAGCAGCTTCCCGGGACAGGGGGCGTCCTACAATGAGCAGTTCTTC
CASSFPGQGASYNEQFF
>.|TRBV30|TRBJ1-3|.
TGTGCCTGGAGTGTACGGGGTGGAAACACCATATATTTT
CAWSVRGGNTIYF
>.|TRBV2|TRBJ2-5|many
TGTGCCAGCGCGTCGGTCCAAGAGACCCAGTACTTC
CASASVQETQYF
>.|TRBV9|TRBJ1-2|.
TGTGCCAGCAGCGTAACCTCAGGGGAGTACTATGGCTACACCTTC
CASSVTSGEYYGYTF
>.|TRBV29-1|TRBJ2-1|.
TGCAGCGCACAGTACAATGAGCAGTTCTTC
CSAQYNEQFF
>.|TRBV2|TRBJ1-1|.
TGTGCCAGCAGTCTTGGACAGCTTAACACTGAAGCTTTCTTT
CASSLGQLNTEAFF
>.|TRBV6-1|TRBJ2-1|.
TGTGCCAGCAGTGAAACCGGGGGAGGCTACAATGAGCAGTTCTTC
CASSETGGGYNEQFF
>TRBD2|TRBV2|TRBJ2-3|.
TGTGCCAGCAGATCCACTCCACTAGCGGGAGGAGGACCAGATACGCAGTATTTT
CASRSTPLAGGGPDTQYF
>.|TRBV24-1|TRBJ1-5|.
TGTGCCACCAGTGCAGGGGCTAGCAATCAGCCCCAGCATTTT
CATSAGASNQPQHF
>TRBD2|TRBV19|TRBJ2-1|.
TGTGCCAGTAGTATACTAGCGGGGGGATCTGGTGAGCAGTTCTTC
CASSILAGGSGEQFF
>.|TRBV2|TRBJ1-2|once
TGTGCCAGCCACGCCCTAATGTATGGCTACACCTTC
CASHALMYGYTF
>TRBD1|TRBV5-5|TRBJ1-1|.
TGTGCCAGCAGCTTCTCGACAGGGTGGATGAACACTGAAGCTTTCTTT
CASSFSTGWMNTEAFF